This entry lists 9 T cell receptor beta chains sequenced from one sample in a study of blood T cell repertoires in COVID-19. Assay: immunoSEQ multiplex PCR; the TCRdb copy retains only in-frame clones and omits some. The sample holds more than 45,000 clones, more than 70% seen once. The sample consisted of peripheral blood. These receptors were taken from a woman aged 55-70 years with acute or convalescent COVID-19.

The V gene is TRBV9, the J gene TRBJ1-2; D remains unclear. Trimming left V 0 bases short and J 8 bases short, with 8 bases between. Germline assignment: CDR1 SGDLS and CDR2 YYNGEE. The CDR3 has 12 amino acids. In nucleotides, the CDR3 is TGTGCCAGCAGCGTAGCCAGTTCGGGCTACACCTTC. Translation gives CASSVASSGYTF. Full variable domain (outside the CDR3, taken from reference TRBV9 and TRBJ1-2): DSGVTQTPKHLITATGQRVTLRCSPRSGDLSVYWYQQSLDQGLQFLIQYYNGEERAKGNILERFSAQQFPDLHSELNLSSLELGDSALYFCASSVASSGYTFGSGTRLTVV.

The V gene is TRBV19, the J gene TRBJ1-5; D perhaps matches TRBD1 (5 bases). Per germline, CDR1 LNHDA and CDR2 SQIVND (reference sequence). V lost 0 bases and J lost 2, with 8 bases in between. CDR3 length equals 15 residues. The CDR3 DNA reads as TGTGCCAGTAGTATAGATTGGGGGGGCAATCAGCCCCAGCATTTT. Its protein product is CASSIDWGGNQPQHF. The whole variable domain, remainder taken from reference TRBV19 and TRBJ1-5, is DGGITQSPKYLFRKEGQNVTLSCEQNLNHDAMYWYRQDPGQGLRLIYYSQIVNDFQKGDIAEGYSVSREKKESFPLTVTSAQKNPTAFYLCASSIDWGGNQPQHFGDGTRLSIL.

The rearrangement links TRBV9 to TRBJ1-2, with a weak D call TRBD1 (5 bases). Trimming shortened V by 4 bases and J by 3 bases, and 13 bases separated the two germline ends. CDR1 SGDLS and CDR2 YYNGEE come from the germline V gene. CDR3 length: 14 residues. DNA of the CDR3: TGTGCCAGCAGCCCTTGGGGGGAGGACTATGGCTACACCTTC. Amino acids: CASSPWGEDYGYTF.

The chain is built from TRBV30 and TRBJ2-6, with unresolved D. Germline CDR1 is GTSNPN and CDR2 is SVGIG (reference sequence). CDR3 size: 12 residues. V was cut by 4 bases and J by 2 bases, with 3 bases left in between. CDR3 sequence (DNA): TGTGCCTGGACAGCTGGGGCCAACGTCCTGACTTTC. It is translated as CAWTAGANVLTF.

CDR3 coding DNA: TGCGCCAGCAGCTTGGCGGAGGTAAACGGGTACTCTGGAAACACCATATATTTT. This sequence encodes CASSLAEVNGYSGNTIYF. The J gene is TRBJ1-3, the V gene TRBV5-1; no definite D call. V was cut by 0 bases and J by 0 bases, with 16 bases left in between. Looked up from germline, CDR1 is SGHRS and CDR2 is YFSETQ. The CDR3 length is 18 residues.

The chain is built from TRBV7-3 and TRBJ2-1; TRBD2 matches 9 bases. The CDR3 consists of 15 residues. V trimming: 2 bases; J trimming: 8 bases; junction bases outside the gene matches: 7. Per the germline V gene, CDR1 is SGHTA and CDR2 is FQGTGA. The CDR3 spells CASSLFSGGLDEQFF. The CDR3 DNA reads as TGTGCCAGCAGCTTATTTAGCGGGGGTCTCGATGAGCAGTTCTTC. Together with reference TRBV7-3 and TRBJ2-1, the CDR3 gives the full variable domain: GAGVSQTPSNKVTEKGKYVELRCDPISGHTALYWYRQSLGQGPEFLIYFQGTGAADDSGLPNDRFFAVRPEGSVSTLKIQRTERGDSAVYLCASSLFSGGLDEQFFGPGTRLTVL.

The rearrangement joins TRBV9 to TRBJ1-2, with TRBD1 identical over 9 bases. V shed 4 bases and J 7 bases; nucleotides not matched to a gene: 5. The CDR3 extends over 13 amino acids. Germline CDR1 is SGDLS and CDR2 is YYNGEE. The CDR3 region is CASSLTGGFGYTF. The CDR3, as DNA: TGTGCCAGCAGCTTAACAGGGGGCTTTGGCTACACCTTC.

This clone has a single count. The rearrangement joins TRBV11-1 to TRBJ2-7, with TRBD1 matching 9 bases. Germline-derived CDR1 and CDR2 are SGHAT and FQDESV (reference sequence). The CDR3 is 15 amino acids. Trimming removed 4 bases from V and 3 bases from J; junction bases left unmatched: 7. The CDR3 DNA sequence: TGTGCCAGCAGCTCGGACAGGGGTCCCCTCTACGAGCAGTACTTC. Translated, it gives CASSSDRGPLYEQYF.

The chain links TRBV5-1 to TRBJ2-5, with a weak D call TRBD1 (5 bases). The ends were cut back, 2 bases at V and 4 bases at J, with 30 bases in the middle. CDR3 length: 20 amino acids. CDR1 SGHRS and CDR2 YFSETQ come from the germline V gene. CDR3 sequence: CASSFRGPIDGHPKGETQYF. CDR3 DNA: TGCGCCAGCAGCTTTAGAGGACCTATCGACGGACACCCCAAGGGAGAGACCCAGTACTTC. The full variable domain, rest sourced from reference TRBV5-1 and TRBJ2-5, is KAGVTQTPRYLIKTRGQQVTLSCSPISGHRSVSWYQQTPGQGLQFLFEYFSETQRNKGNFPGRFSGRQFSNSRSEMNVSTLELGDSALYLCASSFRGPIDGHPKGETQYFGPGTRLLVL.